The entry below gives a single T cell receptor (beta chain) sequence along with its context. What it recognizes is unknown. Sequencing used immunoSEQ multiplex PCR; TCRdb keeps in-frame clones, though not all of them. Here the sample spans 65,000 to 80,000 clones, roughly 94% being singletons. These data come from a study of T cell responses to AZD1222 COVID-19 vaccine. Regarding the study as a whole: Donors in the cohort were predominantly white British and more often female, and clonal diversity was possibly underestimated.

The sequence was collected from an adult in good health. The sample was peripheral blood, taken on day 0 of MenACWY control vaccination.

The CDR3 DNA reads TGTGCCAGCAGCCTCAGGGCCGGGGAGCTGTTTTTT. Translating it yields CASSLRAGELFF. The chain recombines TRBV27 with TRBJ2-2; weak D call: TRBD1 (5 bases). Germline assignment: CDR1 MNHEY and CDR2 SMNVEV (reference sequence). V was clipped by 6 bases and J by 6 bases, with 8 bases between them. This CDR3 has 12 amino acids.